This T cell receptor beta chain was identified in a study of PD-L1 blockade in urothelial cancer. Study information: About 90% of the roughly 30 patients were men who had bladder-origin urothelial cancer. Of prior chemotherapy regimens, patients had received between 0 and 3.

CDR3 length: 15 residues. Germline CDR1 is MNHEY and CDR2 is SMNVEV (reference sequence). V gave up 5 bases and J gave up 1 base; unmatched junction bases: 5. Generated by immunoSEQ multiplex PCR, the TCRdb table keeps only in-frame clones and is missing some. The sample shows about 74,000 clones, around 80% of them seen only once. This chain connects TRBV27 to TRBJ2-7, with TRBD1 identical over 10 bases. This TCR came from a man between 65 and 80 years old with urothelial cancer. The input for sequencing was PBMCs, taken around atezolizumab (anti-PD-L1) treatment. CDR3 DNA: TGTGCCAGCAGTAGGGGACAGGGGATATCCTACGAGCAGTACTTC. It is translated as CASSRGQGISYEQYF.